Listed below are T cell receptor beta chains from one sample, sequenced in a study of cytomegalovirus exposure and HLA in healthy donors. Sequencing was performed with immunoSEQ multiplex PCR; in TCRdb, only in-frame clones are kept and a portion is missing. The sample lists under 200,000 clones, around 81% occurring once. Sequencing input: PBMCs. Every receptor here comes from a woman in her twenties or thirties in good health and CMV-seropositive. Both conserved end residues are part of each CDR3. The D gene is left open where the match is weak. Rows may omit the clone size; those that give it use once, few, many or a size class.

D gene: -; clone size: -; V gene: TRBV19; J gene: TRBJ2-1; CDR3 DNA: TGTGCCAGTAGTAAGCAGGACTTGATTCGGAGGAATGAGCAGTTCTTC; CDR3 protein: CASSKQDLIRRNEQFF
D gene: TRBD1; clone size: -; V gene: TRBV7-8; J gene: TRBJ2-7; CDR3 DNA: TGTGCCAGCAGCTTCGACAGGGGTGAAAACGAGCAGTACTTC; CDR3 protein: CASSFDRGENEQYF
D gene: -; clone size: -; V gene: TRBV5-5; J gene: TRBJ1-2; CDR3 DNA: TGTGCCAGCAGCTCCTCGAGGAACTATGGCTACACCTTC; CDR3 protein: CASSSSRNYGYTF
D gene: -; clone size: -; V gene: TRBV6-1; J gene: TRBJ2-7; CDR3 DNA: TGTGCCAGCAGTGCCAGTACTAGGATCGTCCGCGAGCAGTACTTC; CDR3 protein: CASSASTRIVREQYF
D gene: -; clone size: -; V gene: TRBV5-4; J gene: TRBJ1-6; CDR3 DNA: TGTGCCAGCAGCTTAGAGACAAATTCACCCCTCCACTTT; CDR3 protein: CASSLETNSPLHF
D gene: -; clone size: -; V gene: TRBV7-2; J gene: TRBJ1-5; CDR3 DNA: TGTGCCAGCAGCTTGAGTAGCAATCAGCCCCAGCATTTT; CDR3 protein: CASSLSSNQPQHF
D gene: -; clone size: -; V gene: TRBV9; J gene: TRBJ2-3; CDR3 DNA: TGTGCCAGCAGAGCCGTTGGGGCGGATACGCAGTATTTT; CDR3 protein: CASRAVGADTQYF
D gene: TRBD1; clone size: few; V gene: TRBV5-1; J gene: TRBJ1-1; CDR3 DNA: TGCGCCAGCAGCTGGAAGACAGGGGCGGACACTGAAGCTTTCTTT; CDR3 protein: CASSWKTGADTEAFF
D gene: -; clone size: few; V gene: TRBV6-1; J gene: TRBJ1-2; CDR3 DNA: TGTGCCAGCAGTGAAGCGAGAACCTCGGCCCCGGGAGGCTACACCTTC; CDR3 protein: CASSEARTSAPGGYTF
D gene: -; clone size: -; V gene: TRBV10-3; J gene: TRBJ1-3; CDR3 DNA: TGTGCCATCAGTGAGTCGGACAGCTCTGGAAACACCATATATTTT; CDR3 protein: CAISESDSSGNTIYF
D gene: TRBD1; clone size: -; V gene: TRBV7-2; J gene: TRBJ1-5; CDR3 DNA: TGTGCCAGCAGCTTAGTGCAGGGGGTTCAGCCCCAGCATTTT; CDR3 protein: CASSLVQGVQPQHF
D gene: -; clone size: -; V gene: TRBV5-1; J gene: TRBJ2-2; CDR3 DNA: TGCGCCAGCAGCTTGGACAGGTCTGACCGGGAGCTGTTTTTT; CDR3 protein: CASSLDRSDRELFF
D gene: -; clone size: -; V gene: TRBV2; J gene: TRBJ1-2; CDR3 DNA: TGTGCCGTACGGAATCAGACAGGCGGCGGCTACACCTTC; CDR3 protein: CAVRNQTGGGYTF
D gene: TRBD1; clone size: -; V gene: TRBV19; J gene: TRBJ1-1; CDR3 DNA: TGTGCCAGTAGTATTATGGACAGGGCGAAAGCTTTCTTT; CDR3 protein: CASSIMDRAKAFF
D gene: -; clone size: -; V gene: TRBV7-2; J gene: TRBJ2-2; CDR3 DNA: TGTGCCAGCAAACTGGGGGGGGCGATCGACACCGGGGAGCTGTTTTTT; CDR3 protein: CASKLGGAIDTGELFF
D gene: -; clone size: -; V gene: TRBV4-1; J gene: TRBJ2-5; CDR3 DNA: TGCGCCAGCAGCCAAGAGGGCCTAGCCGGGGAGACCCAGTACTTC; CDR3 protein: CASSQEGLAGETQYF
D gene: TRBD1; clone size: -; V gene: TRBV9; J gene: TRBJ2-7; CDR3 DNA: TGTGCCAGCAGCGCTCCAGGGGGCGCGCAGTACTTC; CDR3 protein: CASSAPGGAQYF
D gene: TRBD2; clone size: -; V gene: TRBV10-3; J gene: TRBJ2-1; CDR3 DNA: TGTGCCATCAGTGAGTCGGCGGTAGCGGGAGTTTTTTATGAGCAGTTCTTC; CDR3 protein: CAISESAVAGVFYEQFF
D gene: TRBD2; clone size: few; V gene: TRBV7-9; J gene: TRBJ2-1; CDR3 DNA: TGTGCCAGCAGCCCAGGCACTAGCGGGGTGGGTGAGCAGTTCTTC; CDR3 protein: CASSPGTSGVGEQFF
D gene: -; clone size: -; V gene: TRBV4-1; J gene: TRBJ2-7; CDR3 DNA: TGCGCCAGCAGCCAATTCCTCGGGGTTGTGAGCTCCTACGAGCAGTACTTC; CDR3 protein: CASSQFLGVVSSYEQYF
D gene: TRBD1; clone size: -; V gene: TRBV5-4; J gene: TRBJ2-7; CDR3 DNA: TGTGCCAGCAGCATAGGGACAGGGAGGAACGAGCAGTACTTC; CDR3 protein: CASSIGTGRNEQYF
D gene: -; clone size: -; V gene: TRBV7-8; J gene: TRBJ1-2; CDR3 DNA: TGTGCCAGCAGCTTAGCGGAGGGGCAGGGCTACACCTTC; CDR3 protein: CASSLAEGQGYTF
D gene: TRBD2; clone size: -; V gene: TRBV6-6; J gene: TRBJ2-3; CDR3 DNA: TGTGCCAGCAGTTACATCGCGGGAGGGTACACAGATACGCAGTATTTT; CDR3 protein: CASSYIAGGYTDTQYF
D gene: TRBD1; clone size: -; V gene: TRBV7-9; J gene: TRBJ2-5; CDR3 DNA: TGTGCCAGCAGCCGACAGGGGTCGGGGGAGACCCAGTACTTC; CDR3 protein: CASSRQGSGETQYF
D gene: TRBD1; clone size: -; V gene: TRBV28; J gene: TRBJ1-2; CDR3 DNA: TGTGCCAGCCGAAGAACACTGACAGGGGGATGCACCTTC; CDR3 protein: CASRRTLTGGCTF
D gene: TRBD1; clone size: -; V gene: TRBV7-9; J gene: TRBJ2-5; CDR3 DNA: TGTGCCAGCAGCTTGTACGGGACAGGGGGCAAGGAGACCCAGTACTTC; CDR3 protein: CASSLYGTGGKETQYF
D gene: -; clone size: -; V gene: TRBV18; J gene: TRBJ1-5; CDR3 DNA: TGTGCCAGCTCACTGGGGCCCGGGGGGGCGGATAGCAATCAGCCCCAGCATTTT; CDR3 protein: CASSLGPGGADSNQPQHF
D gene: -; clone size: -; V gene: TRBV7-8; J gene: TRBJ2-1; CDR3 DNA: TGTGCCAGCAGCTTTTATGACCCCCAGGCATACAATGAGCAGTTCTTC; CDR3 protein: CASSFYDPQAYNEQFF
D gene: TRBD1; clone size: -; V gene: TRBV6-5; J gene: TRBJ2-7; CDR3 DNA: TGTGCCAGCAGTTACACCTTGGGACAGATCTACGAGCAGTACTTC; CDR3 protein: CASSYTLGQIYEQYF
D gene: TRBD1; clone size: once; V gene: TRBV25-1; J gene: TRBJ2-5; CDR3 DNA: TGTGCCAGCAGACAGGGGGCGAGGGAGACCCAGTACTTC; CDR3 protein: CASRQGARETQYF
D gene: TRBD1; clone size: -; V gene: TRBV19; J gene: TRBJ1-4; CDR3 DNA: TGTGCCAGTGTATCGACAGGGGAGGCTGAAAAACTGTTTTTT; CDR3 protein: CASVSTGEAEKLFF
D gene: -; clone size: -; V gene: TRBV10-3; J gene: TRBJ1-2; CDR3 DNA: TGTGCCATCAGTGAGTCGGCAGGGAGGAGGGGCTATGGCTACACCTTC; CDR3 protein: CAISESAGRRGYGYTF
D gene: TRBD1; clone size: -; V gene: TRBV11-2; J gene: TRBJ1-1; CDR3 DNA: TGTGCCAGCAGCTTATCAGGGGGCAGGAACACTGAAGCTTTCTTT; CDR3 protein: CASSLSGGRNTEAFF
D gene: TRBD1; clone size: -; V gene: TRBV19; J gene: TRBJ1-5; CDR3 DNA: TGTGCCAGTAGCCCACAAGGACAGGGGCGAATATGGCCCCAGCATTTT; CDR3 protein: CASSPQGQGRIWPQHF
D gene: TRBD1; clone size: -; V gene: TRBV5-6; J gene: TRBJ2-7; CDR3 DNA: TGTGCCAGCAGCTCCAACGACCTTCCGGGACAGGGATACGAGCAGTACTTC; CDR3 protein: CASSSNDLPGQGYEQYF
D gene: TRBD1; clone size: -; V gene: TRBV19; J gene: TRBJ1-1; CDR3 DNA: TGTGCCAGTAGTTTTGACAGGGGGAACACTGAAGCTTTCTTT; CDR3 protein: CASSFDRGNTEAFF
D gene: TRBD1; clone size: -; V gene: TRBV7-6; J gene: TRBJ2-7; CDR3 DNA: TGTGCCAGCAGCACGGGACAGGGGGCCTTCGAGCAGTACTTC; CDR3 protein: CASSTGQGAFEQYF
D gene: TRBD1; clone size: -; V gene: TRBV30; J gene: TRBJ1-1; CDR3 DNA: TGTGCCTGGAGCCCTCTGGGGACAGGGAACACTGAAGCTTTCTTT; CDR3 protein: CAWSPLGTGNTEAFF
D gene: -; clone size: -; V gene: TRBV7-8; J gene: TRBJ2-6; CDR3 DNA: TGTGCCAGCAGCTCCAGACTAGGGTCTGGGGCCAACGTCCTGACTTTC; CDR3 protein: CASSSRLGSGANVLTF
D gene: TRBD1; clone size: -; V gene: TRBV7-9; J gene: TRBJ1-2; CDR3 DNA: TGTGCCAGCACCGCCGGGACAGGGGGCTCTGGCTACACCTTC; CDR3 protein: CASTAGTGGSGYTF
D gene: -; clone size: -; V gene: TRBV18; J gene: TRBJ2-1; CDR3 DNA: TGTGCCAGCTCACCACCGATTGCGGATGAGCAGTTCTTC; CDR3 protein: CASSPPIADEQFF